Given below is one T cell receptor (beta chain) in context. Time point in this sample: peripheral blood 6 weeks after treatment start. The germline gives CDR1 SGHTA, CDR2 FQGTGA. With V trimmed by 5 bases and J by 5 bases, 5 bases remained unmatched. The length of the CDR3 is 14 residues. The sample belongs to a study of PD-L1 blockade in urothelial cancer. In the study overall: The patients first took atezolizumab in the mid-2010s, receiving 1,200 mg intravenously every 3 weeks. About 90% of the roughly 29 patients comprised males who had bladder-origin urothelial cancer.

Profiled with immunoSEQ multiplex PCR; TCRdb holds only in-frame clones, not every one. Among more than 60,000 clones listed, around nine tenths were seen once. J is TRBJ2-1 and V is TRBV7-3; 8 nucleotides line up with TRBD2. The sample was PBMCs, taken around atezolizumab (anti-PD-L1) treatment. The TCR comes from a man aged 55 to 70 with urothelial cancer. CDR3 amino acids: CASSPGLGNNEQFF. The CDR3 nucleotides read TGTGCCAGCAGCCCGGGACTAGGGAACAATGAGCAGTTCTTC. The full variable domain, rest sourced from reference TRBV7-3 and TRBJ2-1, is GAGVSQTPSNKVTEKGKYVELRCDPISGHTALYWYRQSLGQGPEFLIYFQGTGAADDSGLPNDRFFAVRPEGSVSTLKIQRTERGDSAVYLCASSPGLGNNEQFFGPGTRLTVL.